This T cell receptor beta chain was identified in a study of post-analysis software for immune sequencing data. Background on the study: The patients showed relapsing-remitting, secondary progressive and progressive-relapsing multiple sclerosis courses.

The table lists this clonotype with a few counts. Its cognate antigen is unknown. Carried by the TCR beta cDNA libraries were unique molecular identifiers. TCRdb passed the PCR reads through MiXCR, listing each CDR3 protein once. The sample records approximately 630,000 distinct CDR3 sequences, around 60% being singletons. Overall study findings and caveats: The normalized Chao1 diversity of multiple sclerosis patients was significantly lower than that of controls. Higher frequency in patients than in controls was seen for about 5 TRBV segments, with TRBV5-6, TRBV5-1 and TRBV20-1 among them.

The CDR3 extends over 12 amino acids. Trimming stripped 4 bases from V and 5 bases from J, with 9 bases between. Germline-derived CDR1 and CDR2 are KGHSH and LQKENI. Sequenced sample: blood. The rearrangement uses TRBV18 and TRBJ2-7, with D possibly matching TRBD1 (6 bases). The source is a girl under 10 years old with multiple sclerosis. This chain's CDR3 is CASSRAGDEQYF. The CDR3, as DNA: TGTGCCAGCTCACGAGCAGGGGACGAGCAGTACTTC.